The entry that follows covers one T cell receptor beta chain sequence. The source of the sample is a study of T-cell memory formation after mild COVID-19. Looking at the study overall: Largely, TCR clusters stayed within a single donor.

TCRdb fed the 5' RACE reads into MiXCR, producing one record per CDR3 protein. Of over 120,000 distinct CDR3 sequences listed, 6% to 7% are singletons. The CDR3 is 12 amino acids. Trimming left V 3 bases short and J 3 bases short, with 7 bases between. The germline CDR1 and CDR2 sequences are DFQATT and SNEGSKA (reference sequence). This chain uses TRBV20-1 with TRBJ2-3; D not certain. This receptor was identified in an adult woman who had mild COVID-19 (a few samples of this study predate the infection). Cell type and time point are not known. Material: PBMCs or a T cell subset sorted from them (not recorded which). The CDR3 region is CSASLQTDTQYF. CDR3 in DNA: TGCAGTGCTAGCCTTCAAACAGATACGCAGTATTTT.